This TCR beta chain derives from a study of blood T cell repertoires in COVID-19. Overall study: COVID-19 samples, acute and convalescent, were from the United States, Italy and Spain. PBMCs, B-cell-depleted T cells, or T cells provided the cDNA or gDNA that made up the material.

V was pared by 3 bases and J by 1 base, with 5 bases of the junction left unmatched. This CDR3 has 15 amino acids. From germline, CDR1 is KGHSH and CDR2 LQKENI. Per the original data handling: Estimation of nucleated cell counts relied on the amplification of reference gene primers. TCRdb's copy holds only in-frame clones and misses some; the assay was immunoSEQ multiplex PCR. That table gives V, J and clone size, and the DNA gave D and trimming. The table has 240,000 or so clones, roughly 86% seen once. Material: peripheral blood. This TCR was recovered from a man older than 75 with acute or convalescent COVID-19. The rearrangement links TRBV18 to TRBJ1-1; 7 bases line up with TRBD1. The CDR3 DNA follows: TGTGCCAGCTCACCCCAGGGACAGCCGAACACTGAAGCTTTCTTT. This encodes CASSPQGQPNTEAFF.